The clone carrying this TCR beta chain was counted a single time. Its antigen remains unknown. CDR3 length: 13 amino acids. V was shortened by 6 bases and J by 1 base, with 9 bases between the two germline ends. Germline CDR1 is MDHEN and CDR2 is SYDVKM. The record originates from a study of shared clonotypes between healthy human individuals. The study's findings and limits: Generation probabilities were higher for clonotypes shared across all four sorted-subset donors than for unshared ones. Estimated richness values were generally larger in naive subsets than in memory subsets.

TCRdb keeps only in-frame clones here, not all; method: immunoSEQ multiplex PCR. Counted here are around 2.3 million clones, approximately 94% occurring once; the ten biggest clones make up approximately 0.13%. The chain combines TRBV28 with TRBJ1-2; perhaps TRBD1 as D (6 bases). What was sequenced was naive CD4+ T cells sorted from blood. Subset noted: CD45RA+ positively selected. The TCR originated in a man aged 18 to 35 in good health. CDR3 nucleotide sequence: TGTGCCAGCAGGTTACAGGGTAACTATGGCTACACCTTC. Translated, it gives CASRLQGNYGYTF.